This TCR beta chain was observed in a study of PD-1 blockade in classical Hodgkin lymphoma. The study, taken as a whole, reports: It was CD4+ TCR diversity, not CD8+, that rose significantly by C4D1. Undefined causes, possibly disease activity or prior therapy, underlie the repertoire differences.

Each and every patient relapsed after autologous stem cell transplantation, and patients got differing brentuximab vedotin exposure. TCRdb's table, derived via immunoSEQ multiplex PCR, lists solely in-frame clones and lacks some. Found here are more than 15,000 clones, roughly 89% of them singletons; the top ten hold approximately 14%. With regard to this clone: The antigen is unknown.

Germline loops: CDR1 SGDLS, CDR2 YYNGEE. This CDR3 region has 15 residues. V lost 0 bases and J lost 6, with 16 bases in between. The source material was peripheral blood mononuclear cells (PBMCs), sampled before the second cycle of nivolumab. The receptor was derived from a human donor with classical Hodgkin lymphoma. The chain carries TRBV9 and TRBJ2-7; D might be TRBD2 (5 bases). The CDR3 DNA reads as TGTGCCAGCAGCGTAGAATCAGGCTCTACTAGCGAGCAGTACTTC. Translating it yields CASSVESGSTSEQYF.